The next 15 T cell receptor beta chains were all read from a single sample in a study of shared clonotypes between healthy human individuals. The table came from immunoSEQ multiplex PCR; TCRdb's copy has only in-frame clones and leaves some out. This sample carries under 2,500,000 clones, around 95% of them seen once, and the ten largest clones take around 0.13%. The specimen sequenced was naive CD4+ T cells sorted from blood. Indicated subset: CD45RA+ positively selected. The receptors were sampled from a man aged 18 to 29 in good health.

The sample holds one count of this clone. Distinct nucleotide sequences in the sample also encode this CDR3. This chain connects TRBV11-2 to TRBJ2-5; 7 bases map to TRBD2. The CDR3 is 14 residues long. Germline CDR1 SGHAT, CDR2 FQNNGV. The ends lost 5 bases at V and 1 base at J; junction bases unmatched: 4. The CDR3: CASSLGLGQETQYF. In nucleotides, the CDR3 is TGTGCCAGCAGCCTTGGACTAGGCCAAGAGACCCAGTACTTC.

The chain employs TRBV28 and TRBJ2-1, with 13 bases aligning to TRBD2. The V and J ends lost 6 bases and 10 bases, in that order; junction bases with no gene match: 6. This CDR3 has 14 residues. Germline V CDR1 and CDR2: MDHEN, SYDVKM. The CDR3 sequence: CASRPGLAGVEQFF. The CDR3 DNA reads TGTGCCAGCAGACCCGGACTAGCGGGGGTGGAGCAGTTCTTC.

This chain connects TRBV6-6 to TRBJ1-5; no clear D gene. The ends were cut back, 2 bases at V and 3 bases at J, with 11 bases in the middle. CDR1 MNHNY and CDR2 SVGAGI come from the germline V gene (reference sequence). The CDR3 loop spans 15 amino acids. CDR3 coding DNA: TGTGCCAGCAGTTACCGACACACACTCAATCAGCCCCAGCATTTT. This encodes CASSYRHTLNQPQHF.

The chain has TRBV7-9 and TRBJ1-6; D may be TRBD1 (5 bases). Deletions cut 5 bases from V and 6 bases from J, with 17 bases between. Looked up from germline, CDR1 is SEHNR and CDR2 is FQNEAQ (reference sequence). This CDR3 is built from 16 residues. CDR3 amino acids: CASSRGVASVNSPLHF. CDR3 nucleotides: TGTGCCAGCAGCCGAGGGGTAGCGTCCGTTAATTCACCCCTCCACTTT.

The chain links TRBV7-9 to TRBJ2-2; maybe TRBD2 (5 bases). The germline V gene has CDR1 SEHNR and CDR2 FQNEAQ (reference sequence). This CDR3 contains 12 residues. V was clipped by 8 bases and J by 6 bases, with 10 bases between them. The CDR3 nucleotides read TGTGCCAGCGCGGGTAGCGCCGGGGAGCTGTTTTTT. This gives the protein CASAGSAGELFF.

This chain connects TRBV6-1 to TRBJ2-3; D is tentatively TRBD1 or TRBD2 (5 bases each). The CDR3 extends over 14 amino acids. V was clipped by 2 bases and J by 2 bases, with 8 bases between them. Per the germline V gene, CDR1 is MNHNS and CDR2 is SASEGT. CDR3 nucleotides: TGTGCCAGCAGTGAACGGGGACCCACAGATACGCAGTATTTT. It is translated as CASSERGPTDTQYF.

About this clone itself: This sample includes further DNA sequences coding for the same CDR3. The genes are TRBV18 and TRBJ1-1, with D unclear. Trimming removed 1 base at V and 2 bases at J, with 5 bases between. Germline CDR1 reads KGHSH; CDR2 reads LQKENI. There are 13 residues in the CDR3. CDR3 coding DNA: TGTGCCAGCTCACCACAGCCAAACACTGAAGCTTTCTTT. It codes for CASSPQPNTEAFF.

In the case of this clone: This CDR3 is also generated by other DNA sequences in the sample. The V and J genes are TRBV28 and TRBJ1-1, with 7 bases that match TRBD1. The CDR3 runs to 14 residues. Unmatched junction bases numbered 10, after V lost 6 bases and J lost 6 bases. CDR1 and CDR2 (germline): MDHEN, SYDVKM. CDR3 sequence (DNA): TGTGCCAGCAGCCTTTCAGGGGGAATGGCTGAAGCTTTCTTT. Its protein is CASSLSGGMAEAFF.

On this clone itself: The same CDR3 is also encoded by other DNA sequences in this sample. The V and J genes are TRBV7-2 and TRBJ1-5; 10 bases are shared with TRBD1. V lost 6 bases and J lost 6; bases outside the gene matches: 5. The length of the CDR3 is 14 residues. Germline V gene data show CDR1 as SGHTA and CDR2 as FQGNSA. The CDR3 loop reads CASSPDRGLQPQHF. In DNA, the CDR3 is TGTGCCAGCAGTCCTGACAGGGGGCTTCAGCCCCAGCATTTT.

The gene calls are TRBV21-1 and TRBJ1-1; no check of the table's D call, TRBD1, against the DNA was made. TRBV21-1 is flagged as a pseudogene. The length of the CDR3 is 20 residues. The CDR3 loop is CASSYDGSMPGQLSNTEAFF. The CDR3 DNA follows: TGTGCCAGCAGTTACGATGGGTCAATGCCGGGACAGCTATCGAACACTGAAGCTTTCTTT.

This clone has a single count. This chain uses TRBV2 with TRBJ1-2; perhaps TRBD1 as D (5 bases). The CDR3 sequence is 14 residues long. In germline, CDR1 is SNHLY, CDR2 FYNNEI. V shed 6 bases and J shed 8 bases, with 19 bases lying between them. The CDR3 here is CASRDRAGPGGYTF. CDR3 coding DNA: TGTGCCAGCAGGGACCGGGCAGGGCCGGGCGGCTACACCTTC.

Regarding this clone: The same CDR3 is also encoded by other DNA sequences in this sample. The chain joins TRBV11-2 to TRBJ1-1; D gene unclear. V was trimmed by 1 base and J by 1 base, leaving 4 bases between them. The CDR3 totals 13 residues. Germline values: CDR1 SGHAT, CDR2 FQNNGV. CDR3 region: CASSLVANTEAFF. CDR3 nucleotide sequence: TGTGCCAGCAGCTTAGTAGCGAACACTGAAGCTTTCTTT.

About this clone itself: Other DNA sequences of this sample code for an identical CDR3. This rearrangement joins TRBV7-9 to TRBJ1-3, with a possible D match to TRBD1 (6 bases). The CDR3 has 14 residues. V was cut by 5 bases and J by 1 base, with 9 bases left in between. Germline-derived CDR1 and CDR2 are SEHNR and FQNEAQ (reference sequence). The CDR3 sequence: CASSLQGSGNTIYF. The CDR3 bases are TGTGCCAGCAGCCTACAGGGTTCTGGAAACACCATATATTTT.

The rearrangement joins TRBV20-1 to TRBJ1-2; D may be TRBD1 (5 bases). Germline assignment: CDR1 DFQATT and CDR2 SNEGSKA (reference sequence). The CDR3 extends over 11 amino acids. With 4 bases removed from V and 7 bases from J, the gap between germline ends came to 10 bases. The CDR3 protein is CSAMFGTGYTF. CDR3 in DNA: TGCAGTGCTATGTTCGGGACTGGCTACACCTTC.

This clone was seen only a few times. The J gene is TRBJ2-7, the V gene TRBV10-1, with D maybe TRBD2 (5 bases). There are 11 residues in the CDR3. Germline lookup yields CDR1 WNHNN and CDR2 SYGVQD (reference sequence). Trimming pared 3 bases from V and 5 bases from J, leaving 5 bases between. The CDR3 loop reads CASSDGDEQYF. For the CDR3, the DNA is TGCGCCAGCAGTGACGGGGACGAGCAGTACTTC.